The clone carrying this T cell receptor beta chain was counted ten times or more. Specified time point: persistent/refractory GD, antithyroid drugs over 5 years with positive TRAb. Extracted PBMC RNA gave rise to the TCR library. The data derive from a study of regulatory T cells in long-lasting Graves disease. Study overall: Over 5 years of antithyroid drugs with positive TSH receptor antibodies was taken to mean persistent Graves' disease.

To make TCR beta libraries, researchers used iRepertoire HTBI primers and Arm-PCR of CDR3 regions. One entry per CDR3 protein, called by TCRdb with MiXCR from the multiplex PCR reads. The sample records around 460,000 distinct CDR3 sequences, 22% being singletons. V was pared by 9 bases and J by 5 bases, with 16 bases between. The CDR3 is 13 amino acids. Germline values: CDR1 MDHEN, CDR2 SYDVKM. The chain links TRBV28 to TRBJ2-5; perhaps TRBD2 as D (5 bases). Here the sequenced sample was peripheral blood mononuclear cells (PBMCs), taken when the disease was refractory, from a patient treated with antithyroid drugs. The receptor was derived from a female donor with Graves disease. The CDR3 sequence is CASGRLRGETQYF. The CDR3 nucleotides read TGTGCCAGTGGTCGCCTAAGAGGGGAGACCCAGTACTTC. Supplemented by reference TRBV28 and TRBJ2-5, the full variable domain reads DVKVTQSSRYLVKRTGEKVFLECVQDMDHENMFWYRQDPGLGLRLIYFSYDVKMKEKGDIPEGYSVSREKKERFSLILESASTNQTSMYLCASGRLRGETQYFGPGTRLLVL.